The next 28 T cell receptor beta chains were all read from a single sample in a study of T-cell memory formation after mild COVID-19. MiXCR, applied by TCRdb to the 5' RACE reads, yields one record per CDR3 protein. The table includes around 300,000 distinct CDR3 sequences, more than 15% detected once. Sequenced: PBMCs or a T cell subset sorted from them (not recorded which). The source is a man in his late teens or twenties who had mild COVID-19 (a few samples of this study predate the infection). Cell type and time point are not known.

This chain uses TRBV20-1 with TRBJ1-4, with a weak D call TRBD1 (5 bases). Germline CDR1 and CDR2: DFQATT and SNEGSKA (reference sequence). CDR3 length: 15 amino acids. The V end lost 4 bases, the J end lost 11 bases, and 23 bases lay between the germline ends. The CDR3 here is CSATFSSGIGGKLFF. DNA for the CDR3: TGCAGTGCTACCTTTTCTTCAGGGATTGGTGGCAAACTGTTTTTT.

The chain carries TRBV12-3 or TRBV12-4 and TRBJ2-1, with D tentatively TRBD2 (5 bases). The CDR3 spans 13 residues. V was shortened by 4 bases and J by 7 bases, with 11 bases between the two germline ends. CDR3 in DNA: TGTGCCAGCAGTTCACCGCGGAGGAATGAGCAGTTCTTC. Its translation is CASSSPRRNEQFF.

The chain links TRBV15 to TRBJ1-2, with TRBD1 matching 7 bases. CDR3 length: 13 residues. V shed 3 bases and J 4 bases; nucleotides not matched to a gene: 2. From germline, CDR1 is LNHNV and CDR2 YYDKDF (reference sequence). The CDR3 loop reads CATSRGQTYGYTF. Here the CDR3 DNA reads TGTGCCACCAGCAGGGGACAGACCTATGGCTACACCTTC. The full variable domain, rest sourced from reference TRBV15 and TRBJ1-2, is DAMVIQNPRYQVTQFGKPVTLSCSQTLNHNVMYWYQQKSSQAPKLLFHYYDKDFNNEADTPDNFQSRRPNTSFCFLDIRSPGLGDTAMYLCATSRGQTYGYTFGSGTRLTVV.

The V gene is TRBV12-3 or TRBV12-4, the J gene TRBJ1-5; no definite D call. This CDR3 is 13 amino acids long. Trimming pared 8 bases from V and 0 bases from J, leaving 8 bases between. CDR3 in amino acids: CASAPFSNQPQHF. The CDR3 DNA follows: TGTGCCAGCGCCCCATTTAGCAATCAGCCCCAGCATTTT.

This clonotype was found a few times. V gene TRBV6-2 or TRBV6-3 combines with J gene TRBJ1-1, with D possibly matching TRBD1 (5 bases). Trimming shortened V by 6 bases and J by 6 bases, and 8 bases separated the two germline ends. CDR3 length: 11 residues. CDR1 is MNHEY, CDR2 SVGEGT, per germline. CDR3 residues: CASRGRAEAFF. The CDR3 DNA reads as TGTGCCAGCAGGGGACGGGCTGAAGCTTTCTTT.

This clonotype was picked up a small number of times. The V and J genes are TRBV12-3 or TRBV12-4 and TRBJ1-5; D call uncertain. This CDR3 contains 16 residues. V lost 3 bases and J lost 6, with 18 bases in between. The CDR3 sequence is CASSFEVGDYFQPQHF. In nucleotides, the CDR3 is TGTGCCAGCAGTTTTGAAGTGGGCGACTATTTTCAGCCCCAGCATTTT.

CDR3 sequence (DNA): TGTGCCAGCAGTTACGCGGGACAGGGCGCCTCACCCCTCCACTTT. Translating it yields CASSYAGQGASPLHF. V is TRBV6-5 and J is TRBJ1-6; 9 bases line up with TRBD1. The germline gives CDR1 MNHEY, CDR2 SVGAGI. This CDR3 is 15 amino acids long. The junction had 6 bases not matched to a gene; V was cut back by 2 bases and J by 10 bases.

This clonotype was observed a handful of times. The chain combines TRBV5-5 with TRBJ1-2; D ambiguous. The germline V and J ends were trimmed by 4 bases and 4 bases, with 14 bases remaining between them. The germline V gene encodes CDR1 SGHKS and CDR2 YYEKEE (reference sequence). The CDR3 has 14 amino acids. CDR3 protein: CASSTPRGSYGYTF. The CDR3 nucleotides read TGTGCCAGCAGCACCCCGCGAGGGAGCTATGGCTACACCTTC.

The chain carries TRBV7-9 and TRBJ2-1; 8 nucleotides align to TRBD1. Germline trimming cut 5 bases from V and 9 bases from J; bases unmatched to any gene: 6. Looked up from germline, CDR1 is SEHNR and CDR2 is FQNEAQ (reference sequence). The CDR3 extends over 13 amino acids. For the CDR3, the DNA is TGTGCCAGCAGCCCTACAGGGGGAGTTGAGCAGTTCTTC. Its translation: CASSPTGGVEQFF.

This chain joins TRBV2 and TRBJ2-7, with TRBD1 matching over 9 bases. This CDR3 is 14 amino acids long. J gave up 2 bases and V 7 bases, and 6 bases lay outside the gene matches. Germline V CDR1 and CDR2: SNHLY, FYNNEI. The CDR3 DNA is TGTGCCAGCAAGGGGGACAGGGAAGCCTACGAGCAGTACTTC. Its translation is CASKGDREAYEQYF.

This clonotype was counted only a few times. The chain combines TRBV13 with TRBJ2-3; 11 bases are shared with TRBD2. The V and J ends lost 3 bases and 1 base, in that order; junction bases with no gene match: 3. CDR3 length equals 16 residues. Germline CDR1 PRHDT, CDR2 FYEKMQ (reference sequence). The CDR3 DNA is TGTGCCAGCAGCTTCACGACTAGCGGGGGCACAGATACGCAGTATTTT. Amino acids: CASSFTTSGGTDTQYF. The variable domain in full, completed from reference TRBV13 and TRBJ2-3, reads AAGVIQSPRHLIKEKRETATLKCYPIPRHDTVYWYQQGPGQDPQFLISFYEKMQSDKGSIPDRFSAQQFSDYHSELNMSSLELGDSALYFCASSFTTSGGTDTQYFGPGTRLTVL.

In its sample, this clonotype was seen a few times. This rearrangement joins TRBV4-3 to TRBJ1-1; D gene uncertain. This CDR3 comprises 13 residues. CDR1 is LGHNA, CDR2 YSLEER, per germline. V lost 0 bases, J lost 10 bases, and 12 bases lay in between. The CDR3 nucleotides read TGCGCCAGCAGCCAAGATTTGACCCCAGGAGCTTTCTTT. It specifies CASSQDLTPGAFF.

V and J are TRBV7-2 and TRBJ1-2; tentative D call: TRBD1 (5 bases). V gave up 1 base and J gave up 4 bases, with 10 bases separating them. CDR3 length equals 14 residues. Germline loops: CDR1 SGHTA, CDR2 FQGNSA. As DNA, the CDR3 is TGTGCCAGCAGCTTAGGTGGGGGATTCTATGGCTACACCTTC. The encoded protein is CASSLGGGFYGYTF.

The chain has TRBV10-3 and TRBJ1-3, with D perhaps TRBD1 (6 bases). In germline, CDR1 is ENHRY, CDR2 SYGVKD. The CDR3 is 16 residues long. The V end was cut by 4 bases, the J end by 0 bases, with 13 bases between. In DNA form, the CDR3 reads TGTGCCATCAGTGGCCAACAGGGTAGCTCTGGAAACACCATATATTTT. Residues: CAISGQQGSSGNTIYF.

This clonotype came up a few times. The rearrangement uses TRBV4-3 and TRBJ1-1; 7 bases line up with TRBD1. The V segment lost 4 bases and the J segment 4 bases; nucleotides outside the gene matches: 12. CDR1 and CDR2 (germline): LGHNA, YSLEER. The CDR3 has 16 residues. This CDR3 reads CASSPGTANSGTEAFF. DNA for the CDR3: TGCGCCAGCAGCCCCGGGACAGCCAATTCAGGCACTGAAGCTTTCTTT.

The chain couples TRBV7-2 to TRBJ2-7; possible D gene TRBD1, 5 bases. The CDR3 loop spans 14 amino acids. V was clipped by 3 bases and J by 2 bases, with 11 bases between them. Germline CDR1 is SGHTA and CDR2 is FQGNSA. CDR3: CASSFSQGTYEQYV. Here the CDR3 DNA reads TGTGCCAGCAGCTTCAGTCAGGGAACCTACGAGCAGTACGTC.

This clonotype has just a few counts. A junction boundary mismatches the germline segment, possibly from a read error. The chain links TRBV7-6 to TRBJ1-1; D ambiguous. The CDR3 length is 19 residues. The V gene's germline CDR1 is SGHVS and CDR2 FNYEAQ. This chain's CDR3 is CASSLVRGVPGSPNTEAFF. CDR3 nucleotides: TGTGCCAGCAGTTTAGTTCGGGGAGTGCCCGGATCCCCGAACACTGAAGCTTTCTTT.

This clonotype was found many times. The genes are TRBV7-8 and TRBJ1-5, with a weak D call TRBD1 (5 bases). Per germline, CDR1 SGHVS and CDR2 FQNEAQ. V lost 5 bases and J 5 bases, leaving 10 bases between the germline ends. This CDR3 spans 13 amino acids. In nucleotides, the CDR3 is TGTGCCAGCAGCGGAAGGGGAGATCAGCCCCAGCATTTT. This encodes CASSGRGDQPQHF.

The rearrangement uses TRBV3-1 and TRBJ2-3; the match to TRBD2 covers 9 bases. Per the germline V gene, CDR1 is LGHDT and CDR2 is YNNKEL (reference sequence). V dropped 3 bases and J dropped 7; count of bases not matched to a gene: 8. The CDR3 consists of 15 residues. CDR3 in DNA: TGTGCCAGCAGCCAGTCTAGCGGGGCATTAAATACGCAGTATTTT. Protein sequence: CASSQSSGALNTQYF.

This clonotype appeared a few times. This CDR3 reads CASSWTGRGDTEAFF. The CDR3 DNA follows: TGCGCCAGCAGCTGGACAGGGCGTGGGGACACTGAAGCTTTCTTT. This chain links TRBV5-1 with TRBJ1-1; 8 bases fit TRBD1. The V segment lost 3 bases and the J segment 3 bases; nucleotides outside the gene matches: 7. The germline gives CDR1 SGHRS, CDR2 YFSETQ. The length of the CDR3 is 15 residues.

This clonotype has a count of ten or more. This sequence joins TRBV5-1 and TRBJ2-5; D is undetermined. CDR1 and CDR2 from the germline V gene are SGHRS and YFSETQ. V was shortened by 4 bases and J by 5 bases, with 18 bases between the two germline ends. The CDR3 runs to 15 residues. The CDR3 region is CASSHRARREETQYF. The CDR3 DNA reads as TGCGCCAGCAGCCACCGGGCCCGTCGTGAGGAGACCCAGTACTTC. Full variable domain (remainder filled in from reference TRBV5-1 and TRBJ2-5): KAGVTQTPRYLIKTRGQQVTLSCSPISGHRSVSWYQQTPGQGLQFLFEYFSETQRNKGNFPGRFSGRQFSNSRSEMNVSTLELGDSALYLCASSHRARREETQYFGPGTRLLVL.

This clonotype was observed a few times. The chain recombines TRBV11-2 with TRBJ2-1; the match to TRBD2 covers 10 bases. With 5 bases clipped from V and 3 bases from J, the junction kept 10 bases outside the gene matches. The length of the CDR3 is 17 residues. Germline V lookup: CDR1 SGHAT, CDR2 FQNNGV. The CDR3 region has the DNA TGTGCCAGCAGCGGTCGGAGCGGACTAGCGGACTACAATGAGCAGTTCTTC. This gives the protein CASSGRSGLADYNEQFF. Filled out from reference TRBV11-2 and TRBJ2-1, the complete variable domain reads EAGVAQSPRYKIIEKRQSVAFWCNPISGHATLYWYQQILGQGPKLLIQFQNNGVVDDSQLPKDRFSAERLKGVDSTLKIQPAKLEDSAVYLCASSGRSGLADYNEQFFGPGTRLTVL.

This chain uses TRBV9 with TRBJ2-3; the match to TRBD2 covers 9 bases. Germline loops: CDR1 SGDLS, CDR2 YYNGEE. J gave up 2 bases and V 3 bases, and 4 bases lay outside the gene matches. CDR3 length: 15 amino acids. CDR3 sequence: CASSASGGPTDTQYF. The CDR3 DNA is TGTGCCAGCAGCGCCAGCGGGGGGCCCACAGATACGCAGTATTTT.

V and J are TRBV7-9 and TRBJ2-3; D is ambiguous. V gave up 3 bases and J gave up 0 bases, with 13 bases separating them. The CDR3 is 16 amino acids. CDR1 SEHNR and CDR2 FQNEAQ come from the germline V gene (reference sequence). The CDR3 loop reads CASSFRTSDSTDTQYF. DNA of the CDR3: TGTGCCAGCAGCTTCCGGACCAGCGACAGCACAGATACGCAGTATTTT.

The table lists this clonotype with a few counts. CDR3 loop: CASSSRRSNQPQHF. The CDR3 DNA follows: TGTGCCAGCAGTTCCCGGAGAAGCAATCAGCCCCAGCATTTT. The chain couples TRBV7-2 to TRBJ1-5, with D unresolved. CDR1 is SGHTA and CDR2 is FQGNSA in the germline V gene. Trimming cost V 6 bases and J 1 base, with 10 bases left between them. This CDR3 spans 14 amino acids.

This clonotype came up a few times. The chain links TRBV4-3 to TRBJ2-3; possible D gene TRBD2, 5 bases. The V gene's germline CDR1 is LGHNA and CDR2 YSLEER. Trimming took 4 bases from V and 2 from J, leaving 19 bases between them. The CDR3 is made up of 17 amino acids. The DNA of the CDR3 is TGCGCCAGCAGCCGGTCAGCGGTGAACGATCTCACAGATACGCAGTATTTT. This codes for CASSRSAVNDLTDTQYF.

The chain combines TRBV20-1 with TRBJ1-1; D perhaps matches TRBD1 (5 bases). With 6 bases removed from V and 4 bases from J, the gap between germline ends came to 12 bases. There are 12 residues in the CDR3. CDR1 and CDR2 (germline): DFQATT, SNEGSKA (reference sequence). CDR3 DNA sequence: TGCAGTGCCAGGGAGGGAGGCACTGAAGCTTTCTTT. Amino acids: CSAREGGTEAFF.

This clonotype was detected many times. The chain recombines TRBV7-2 with TRBJ2-4; perhaps TRBD1 as D (5 bases). This CDR3 comprises 16 residues. V lost 0 bases to trimming and J lost 1 base, with 10 bases between them. CDR1 is SGHTA and CDR2 is FQGNSA in the germline V gene. CDR3 DNA sequence: TGTGCCAGCAGCTTAGCGAGCCAGGGCGCCAAAAACATTCAGTACTTC. Amino acid sequence: CASSLASQGAKNIQYF.